These 17 T cell receptor beta chains came from one sample sequenced in a study of T cell responses to AZD1222 COVID-19 vaccine. TCRdb's table, derived via immunoSEQ multiplex PCR, lists solely in-frame clones and lacks some. There are about 120,000 clones in the sample; 70% to 90% occur only once, and roughly 8.4% lies in the top ten. Sequences were derived from peripheral blood, sampled on day 0 of AZD1222 vaccination. These receptors were obtained from an adult in good health.

The chain uses TRBV9 and TRBJ1-1; D is perhaps TRBD1 (5 bases). V lost 4 bases, J lost 1 base, and 11 bases lay in between. CDR3 length: 14 residues. Germline V CDR1 and CDR2: SGDLS, YYNGEE. For the CDR3, the DNA is TGTGCCAGCAGCCCGATGGACACGAACACTGAAGCTTTCTTT. This translates into CASSPMDTNTEAFF. The variable domain in full, completed from reference TRBV9 and TRBJ1-1, reads DSGVTQTPKHLITATGQRVTLRCSPRSGDLSVYWYQQSLDQGLQFLIQYYNGEERAKGNILERFSAQQFPDLHSELNLSSLELGDSALYFCASSPMDTNTEAFFGQGTRLTVV.

This sequence joins TRBV7-3 and TRBJ2-7; 7 bases fit TRBD1. The CDR3 has 13 amino acids. CDR1 SGHTA and CDR2 FQGTGA come from the germline V gene. The J segment lost 5 bases and the V segment lost 5 bases, leaving 6 bases of the junction unmatched. CDR3: CASSTRQGHEQYF. The CDR3 nucleotides read TGTGCCAGCAGCACCCGACAGGGTCACGAGCAGTACTTC.

V gene TRBV30 combines with J gene TRBJ1-2; tentative D call: TRBD1 (5 bases). The CDR3 loop spans 12 amino acids. V shed 2 bases and J shed 11 bases, with 15 bases lying between them. The germline V gene has CDR1 GTSNPN and CDR2 SVGIG (reference sequence). CDR3 amino acids: CAWSPGPQLYTF. As DNA, the CDR3 is TGTGCCTGGAGTCCGGGACCCCAGCTTTACACCTTC.

V and J are TRBV28 and TRBJ2-1; unclear D gene. The length of the CDR3 is 14 residues. Per germline, CDR1 MDHEN and CDR2 SYDVKM. The germline V and J ends were trimmed by 5 bases and 8 bases, with 16 bases remaining between them. Here the CDR3 reads CASSLHGVADEQFF. In DNA, the CDR3 is TGTGCCAGCAGTCTACACGGTGTGGCCGATGAGCAGTTCTTC. The full variable domain, completed using reference TRBV28 and TRBJ2-1, is DVKVTQSSRYLVKRTGEKVFLECVQDMDHENMFWYRQDPGLGLRLIYFSYDVKMKEKGDIPEGYSVSREKKERFSLILESASTNQTSMYLCASSLHGVADEQFFGPGTRLTVL.

The J gene is TRBJ1-4, the V gene TRBV2; no reliable D call. Germline V gene sequence: CDR1 SNHLY, CDR2 FYNNEI. The CDR3 sequence is 12 residues long. Trimming took off 6 bases at V and 8 bases at J, with 10 bases between the two ends. The CDR3 protein is CASRPDQEKLFF. For the CDR3, the DNA is TGTGCCAGCAGACCGGACCAGGAAAAACTGTTTTTT. Full variable domain (rest looked up from reference TRBV2 and TRBJ1-4): EPEVTQTPSHQVTQMGQEVILRCVPISNHLYFYWYRQILGQKVEFLVSFYNNEISEKSEIFDDQFSVERPDGSNFTLKIRSTKLEDSAMYFCASRPDQEKLFFGSGTQLSVL.

The chain couples TRBV19 to TRBJ1-5, with D hard to call. The CDR3 extends over 15 amino acids. Trimming stripped 6 bases from V and 0 bases from J, with 12 bases between. In germline, CDR1 is LNHDA, CDR2 SQIVND (reference sequence). CDR3 protein: CASRRTDNSNQPQHF. In DNA form, the CDR3 reads TGTGCCAGTAGGAGGACTGATAATAGCAATCAGCCCCAGCATTTT. The full variable domain, in which reference TRBV19 and TRBJ1-5 provide the parts outside the CDR3, is DGGITQSPKYLFRKEGQNVTLSCEQNLNHDAMYWYRQDPGQGLRLIYYSQIVNDFQKGDIAEGYSVSREKKESFPLTVTSAQKNPTAFYLCASRRTDNSNQPQHFGDGTRLSIL.

This chain joins TRBV3-1 (or the pseudogene TRBV3-2) and TRBJ1-1, with D hard to call. The CDR3 runs to 13 residues. The germline V gene encodes CDR1 LGHDT and CDR2 YNNKEL (reference sequence). The V and J ends lost 4 bases and 5 bases respectively, with 11 bases between them. The chain's CDR3 is CASSREWLTEAFF. DNA for the CDR3: TGTGCCAGCAGCCGAGAGTGGTTAACTGAAGCTTTCTTT.

The CDR3 spells CASSPRGTVMNTEAFF. Here the CDR3 DNA reads TGTGCCAGCTCTCCAAGAGGGACGGTGATGAACACTGAAGCTTTCTTT. The gene calls are TRBV18 and TRBJ1-1, with D possibly being TRBD1 (5 bases). The V and J ends lost 6 bases and 0 bases respectively, with 17 bases between them. The CDR3 sequence is 16 residues long. Germline V gene lookup returns CDR1 KGHSH and CDR2 LQKENI. Looking up the rest from reference TRBV18 and TRBJ1-1 gives the full variable domain: NAGVMQNPRHLVRRRGQEARLRCSPMKGHSHVYWYRQLPEEGLKFMVYLQKENIIDESGMPKERFSAEFPKEGPSILRIQQVVRGDSAAYFCASSPRGTVMNTEAFFGQGTRLTVV.

The J gene is TRBJ2-3, the V gene TRBV9; tentative D call: TRBD2 (6 bases). V lost 1 base to trimming and J lost 1 base, with 13 bases between them. The CDR3 runs 16 residues. CDR1 and CDR2 (germline): SGDLS, YYNGEE. CDR3 sequence reads: CASSVLAVVGTDTQYF. CDR3 coding DNA: TGTGCCAGCAGCGTATTAGCGGTCGTTGGCACAGATACGCAGTATTTT.

The rearrangement uses TRBV5-1 and TRBJ2-1; D is uncertain. V gave up 0 bases and J gave up 6 bases, with 16 bases separating them. This CDR3 contains 16 residues. Germline-derived CDR1 and CDR2 are SGHRS and YFSETQ. The CDR3 reads CASSLGDDGRGNEQFF. For the CDR3, the DNA is TGCGCCAGCAGCTTGGGTGACGATGGGCGAGGCAATGAGCAGTTCTTC.

The rearrangement links TRBV4-1 to TRBJ2-1, with 11 bases lining up with TRBD2. Germline-derived CDR1 and CDR2 are MGHRA and YSYEKL. Trimming removed 4 bases from V and 3 bases from J; junction bases left unmatched: 5. CDR3 length equals 16 residues. DNA of the CDR3: TGCGCCAGCAGCCGTACGACTAGCGGGATCTACAATGAGCAGTTCTTC. The encoded protein is CASSRTTSGIYNEQFF.

The V gene is TRBV19, the J gene TRBJ1-5; D may be TRBD1 (6 bases). Trimming took 4 bases from V and 7 from J, leaving 14 bases between them. The CDR3 contains 14 residues. Germline lookup yields CDR1 LNHDA and CDR2 SQIVND (reference sequence). CDR3 residues: CASSTGTLWQPQHF. The CDR3 nucleotides are TGTGCCAGTAGTACAGGGACACTCTGGCAGCCCCAGCATTTT. The whole variable domain, filled in from reference TRBV19 and TRBJ1-5, reads DGGITQSPKYLFRKEGQNVTLSCEQNLNHDAMYWYRQDPGQGLRLIYYSQIVNDFQKGDIAEGYSVSREKKESFPLTVTSAQKNPTAFYLCASSTGTLWQPQHFGDGTRLSIL.

The count of this clone is one. The chain employs TRBV6-4 and TRBJ1-4; D not certain. The CDR3 is 15 residues long. V lost 3 bases and J 0 bases, leaving 8 bases between the germline ends. The V gene's germline CDR1 is MRHNA and CDR2 SNTAGT. The CDR3 loop reads CASSEGHATNEKLFF. CDR3 DNA sequence: TGTGCCAGCAGTGAAGGTCATGCAACTAATGAAAAACTGTTTTTT.

This clone has only one observation. The rearrangement uses TRBV27 and TRBJ1-5, with D uncertain. Germline CDR1 and CDR2: MNHEY and SMNVEV (reference sequence). The germline V and J ends were trimmed by 6 bases and 0 bases, with 9 bases remaining between them. The CDR3 extends over 14 amino acids. The CDR3 region has the DNA TGTGCCAGCAGGCATGCAAGTAGCAATCAGCCCCAGCATTTT. Translating it yields CASRHASSNQPQHF.

The chain carries TRBV7-3 and TRBJ1-2; D is perhaps TRBD1 (6 bases). Trimming pared 4 bases from V and 4 bases from J, leaving 25 bases between. Germline V gene data show CDR1 as SGHTA and CDR2 as FQGTGA. The CDR3 has 18 amino acids. In nucleotides, the CDR3 is TGTGCCAGCAGCTCCAACCCAGGGACACGGAGTAATTCCTATGGCTACACCTTC. It codes for CASSSNPGTRSNSYGYTF.

The rearrangement joins TRBV5-1 to TRBJ2-2; D is perhaps TRBD2 (5 bases). Per the germline V gene, CDR1 is SGHRS and CDR2 is YFSETQ. CDR3 length: 15 amino acids. V dropped 1 base and J dropped 4 bases, with 11 bases sitting between them. Here the CDR3 DNA reads TGCGCCAGCAGCTTGCGGGGAGACTTCACCGGGGAGCTGTTTTTT. It translates to CASSLRGDFTGELFF.

The gene calls are TRBV5-6 and TRBJ2-2; D gene uncertain. The CDR3 contains 13 residues. CDR1 and CDR2 from the germline V gene are SGHDT and YYEEEE. The germline V and J ends were trimmed by 3 bases and 8 bases, with 11 bases remaining between them. CDR3 coding DNA: TGTGCCAGCAGCTCTCCTTTAGGGGGGGAGCTGTTTTTT. Translating gives CASSSPLGGELFF.